The T cell receptor beta chain under discussion was sequenced for a study of early T cells in non-severe SARS-CoV-2 infection. About the research overall: Whole-blood bulk RNA, unsorted, was sequenced, and chains were unpaired.

Each single cDNA molecule received a unique molecular identifier. TCRdb passed the 5' RACE reads through MiXCR, listing each CDR3 protein once. The repertoire includes around 89,000 distinct CDR3 sequences, about 15% of them detected once, and approximately 0.54% sits in the top ten. CDR1 and CDR2 (germline): SGHAT, FQNNGV. This CDR3 region has 18 residues. J lost 4 bases, V lost 2 bases, and 15 bases had no gene match. This clonotype was observed at least ten times. Its specificity is not known. Whole-study results and caveats: Anti-spike CD8 responses were favored in VDJdb matching, and private and CD4 specificities were missed.

The chain is built from TRBV11-2 and TRBJ1-2; 8 nucleotides align to TRBD1. The receptor comes from an adult who was a healthcare worker with PCR-confirmed SARS-CoV-2 infection or an uninfected control (not recorded which). The source material was whole blood. Written as DNA, the CDR3 is TGTGCCAGCAGCTTAAGGCCCGCTCAGGGGGCGCTGATCTATGGCTACACCTTC. Protein product: CASSLRPAQGALIYGYTF. The complete variable domain, with remaining parts taken from reference TRBV11-2 and TRBJ1-2, reads EAGVAQSPRYKIIEKRQSVAFWCNPISGHATLYWYQQILGQGPKLLIQFQNNGVVDDSQLPKDRFSAERLKGVDSTLKIQPAKLEDSAVYLCASSLRPAQGALIYGYTFGSGTRLTVV.